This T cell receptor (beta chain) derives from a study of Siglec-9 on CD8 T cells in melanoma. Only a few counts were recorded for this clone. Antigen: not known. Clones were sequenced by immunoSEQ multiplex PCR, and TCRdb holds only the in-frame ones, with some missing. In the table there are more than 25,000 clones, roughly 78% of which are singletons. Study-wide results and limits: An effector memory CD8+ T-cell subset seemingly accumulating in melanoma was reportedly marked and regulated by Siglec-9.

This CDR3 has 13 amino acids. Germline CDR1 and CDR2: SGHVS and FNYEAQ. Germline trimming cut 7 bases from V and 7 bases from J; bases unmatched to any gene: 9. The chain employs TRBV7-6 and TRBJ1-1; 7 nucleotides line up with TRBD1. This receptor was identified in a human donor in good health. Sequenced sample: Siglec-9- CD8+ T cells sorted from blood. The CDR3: CASTPKGAGEAFF. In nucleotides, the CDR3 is TGTGCCAGCACCCCCAAGGGGGCAGGTGAAGCTTTCTTT.